The sequence of this T cell receptor beta chain was determined in a study of cytomegalovirus exposure and HLA in healthy donors. PCR involved 60 Vbeta and 13 Jbeta primers. TCRdb's copy holds only in-frame clones and misses some; the assay was immunoSEQ multiplex PCR. The table records under 150,000 clones, about four fifths of them present only once. V was pared by 0 bases and J by 6 bases, with 1 base of the junction left unmatched. CDR1 is SGHTA, CDR2 FQGNSA, per germline. The CDR3 extends over 15 amino acids. The sequence was obtained from a woman between 40 and 55 years old in good health and CMV-seronegative. The chain is built from TRBV7-2 and TRBJ2-2; the match to TRBD2 covers 10 bases. Specimen: PBMCs. The CDR3 sequence: CASSLAGTSAGELFF. The CDR3 coding sequence is TGTGCCAGCAGCTTAGCCGGGACTAGCGCCGGGGAGCTGTTTTTT.